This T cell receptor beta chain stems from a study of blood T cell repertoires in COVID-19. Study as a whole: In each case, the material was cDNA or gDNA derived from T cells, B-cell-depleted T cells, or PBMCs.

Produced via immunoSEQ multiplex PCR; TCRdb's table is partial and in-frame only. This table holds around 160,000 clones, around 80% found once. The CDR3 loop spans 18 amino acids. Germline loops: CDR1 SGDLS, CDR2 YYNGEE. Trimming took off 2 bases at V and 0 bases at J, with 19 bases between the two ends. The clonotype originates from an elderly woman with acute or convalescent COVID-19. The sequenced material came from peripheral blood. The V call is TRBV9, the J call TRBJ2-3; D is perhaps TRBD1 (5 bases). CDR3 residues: CASSVRPSTGPSTDTQYF. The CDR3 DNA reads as TGTGCCAGCAGCGTCCGCCCGAGTACAGGACCGAGCACAGATACGCAGTATTTT.